This T cell receptor (beta chain) was found in a study of cytomegalovirus exposure and HLA in healthy donors. Study-level points and caveats: Several V segments, TRBV6-2 and TRBV6-3 among them, could not be told apart and were dropped. Despite most TCR sequences being rare, some public TCRs occurred in many donors.

Primers for the PCR totalled 60 Vbeta and 13 Jbeta. Using immunoSEQ multiplex PCR, the repertoire was profiled, and TCRdb retains in-frame clones only, with some absent. The repertoire holds about 150,000 clones, with 80% to 85% as singletons. A note on this clone: Its antigen remains unidentified.

The germline gives CDR1 SGHRS, CDR2 YFSETQ. The V segment lost 2 bases and the J segment 4 bases; nucleotides outside the gene matches: 6. This CDR3 is built from 14 residues. Sequenced input: PBMCs. The origin of this receptor is a boy between 2 and 10 years old in good health and CMV-seronegative. V gene TRBV5-1 combines with J gene TRBJ2-7; 7 bases match TRBD1. CDR3 DNA sequence: TGCGCCAGCAGCTTAGGGACAGCCCCTTACGAGCAGTACTTC. Amino acid sequence: CASSLGTAPYEQYF.